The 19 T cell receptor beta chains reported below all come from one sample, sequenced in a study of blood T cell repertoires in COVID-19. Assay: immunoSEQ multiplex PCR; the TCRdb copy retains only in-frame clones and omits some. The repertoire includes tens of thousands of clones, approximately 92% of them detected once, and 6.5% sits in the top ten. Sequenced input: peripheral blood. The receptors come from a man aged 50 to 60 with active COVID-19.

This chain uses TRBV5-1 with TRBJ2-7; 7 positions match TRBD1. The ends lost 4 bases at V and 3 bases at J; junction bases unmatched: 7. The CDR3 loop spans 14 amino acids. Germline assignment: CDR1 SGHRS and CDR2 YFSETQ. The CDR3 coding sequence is TGCGCCAGCAGCCAGGGACAGCTTAACTACGAGCAGTACTTC. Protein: CASSQGQLNYEQYF.

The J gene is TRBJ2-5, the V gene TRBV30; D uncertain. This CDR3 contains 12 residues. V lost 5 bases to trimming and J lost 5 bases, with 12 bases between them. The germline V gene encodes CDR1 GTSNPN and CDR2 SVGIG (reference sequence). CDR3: CAWGPLEETQYF. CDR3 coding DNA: TGTGCCTGGGGGCCCCTCGAGGAGACCCAGTACTTC.

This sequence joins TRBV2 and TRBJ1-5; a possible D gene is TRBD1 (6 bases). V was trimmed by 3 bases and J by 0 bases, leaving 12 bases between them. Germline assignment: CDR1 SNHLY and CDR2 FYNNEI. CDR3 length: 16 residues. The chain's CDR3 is CASSDLDRYSNQPQHF. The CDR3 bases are TGTGCCAGCAGTGACCTGGACAGATATAGCAATCAGCCCCAGCATTTT.

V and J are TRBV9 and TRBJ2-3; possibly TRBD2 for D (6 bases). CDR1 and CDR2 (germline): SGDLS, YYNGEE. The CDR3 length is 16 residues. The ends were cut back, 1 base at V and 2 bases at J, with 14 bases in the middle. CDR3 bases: TGTGCCAGCAGCGTAAGCGGGTCAGTCAACACAGATACGCAGTATTTT. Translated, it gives CASSVSGSVNTDTQYF.

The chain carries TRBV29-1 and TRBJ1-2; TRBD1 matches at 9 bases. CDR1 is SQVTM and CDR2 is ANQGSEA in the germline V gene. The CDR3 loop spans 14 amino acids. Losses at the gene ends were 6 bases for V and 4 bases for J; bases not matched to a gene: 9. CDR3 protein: CSVGRDREAYGYTF. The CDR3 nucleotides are TGCAGCGTCGGCCGGGACAGGGAGGCCTATGGCTACACCTTC.

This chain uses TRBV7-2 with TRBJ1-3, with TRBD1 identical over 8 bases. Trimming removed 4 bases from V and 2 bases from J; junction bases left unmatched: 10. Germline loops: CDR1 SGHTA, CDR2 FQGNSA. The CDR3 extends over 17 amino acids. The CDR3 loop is CASSSTAGRGPGNTIYF. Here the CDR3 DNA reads TGTGCCAGCAGCTCGACGGCAGGCAGGGGGCCTGGAAACACCATATATTTT.

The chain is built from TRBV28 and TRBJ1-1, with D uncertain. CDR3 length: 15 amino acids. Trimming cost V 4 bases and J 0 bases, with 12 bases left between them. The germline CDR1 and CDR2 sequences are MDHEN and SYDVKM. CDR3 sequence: CASSSPTLMNTEAFF. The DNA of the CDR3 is TGTGCCAGCAGTTCTCCTACGCTCATGAACACTGAAGCTTTCTTT.

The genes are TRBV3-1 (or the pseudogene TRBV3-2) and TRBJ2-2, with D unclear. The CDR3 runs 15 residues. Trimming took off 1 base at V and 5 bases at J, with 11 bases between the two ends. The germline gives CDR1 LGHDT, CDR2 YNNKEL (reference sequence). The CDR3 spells CASSQGRKATGELFF. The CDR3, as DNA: TGTGCCAGCAGCCAAGGCAGGAAGGCAACCGGGGAGCTGTTTTTT.

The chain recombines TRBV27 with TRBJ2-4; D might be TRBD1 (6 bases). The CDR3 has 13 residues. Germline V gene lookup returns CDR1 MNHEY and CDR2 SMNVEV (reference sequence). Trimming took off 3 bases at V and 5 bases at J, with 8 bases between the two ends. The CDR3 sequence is CASSLDSQNIQYF. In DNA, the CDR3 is TGTGCCAGCAGTTTGGACAGTCAAAACATTCAGTACTTC.

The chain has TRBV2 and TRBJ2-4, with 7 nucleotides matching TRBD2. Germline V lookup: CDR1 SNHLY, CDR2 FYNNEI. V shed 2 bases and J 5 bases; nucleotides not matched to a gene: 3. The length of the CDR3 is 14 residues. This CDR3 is CASSERGGQNIQYF. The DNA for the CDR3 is TGTGCCAGCAGTGAAAGGGGAGGGCAAAACATTCAGTACTTC.

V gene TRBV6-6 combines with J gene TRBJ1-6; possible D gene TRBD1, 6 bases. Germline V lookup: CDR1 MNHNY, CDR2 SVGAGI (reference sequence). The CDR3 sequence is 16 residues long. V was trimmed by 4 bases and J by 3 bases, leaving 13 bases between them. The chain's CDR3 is CASSLWGQLYNSPLHF. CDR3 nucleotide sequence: TGTGCCAGCAGTTTGTGGGGACAACTCTATAATTCACCCCTCCACTTT.

CDR3 sequence (DNA): TGTGCCAGCAGCTTAGGACGTTTAGGAGGTTATGGCTACACCTTC. It encodes CASSLGRLGGYGYTF. The genes are TRBV7-2 and TRBJ1-2, with D hard to call. The V and J ends lost 1 base and 5 bases respectively, with 14 bases between them. The CDR3 loop spans 15 amino acids. Germline V gene lookup returns CDR1 SGHTA and CDR2 FQGNSA. The full variable domain, completed using reference TRBV7-2 and TRBJ1-2, is GAGVSQSPSNKVTEKGKDVELRCDPISGHTALYWYRQSLGQGLEFLIYFQGNSAPDKSGLPSDRFSAERTGGSVSTLTIQRTQQEDSAVYLCASSLGRLGGYGYTFGSGTRLTVV.

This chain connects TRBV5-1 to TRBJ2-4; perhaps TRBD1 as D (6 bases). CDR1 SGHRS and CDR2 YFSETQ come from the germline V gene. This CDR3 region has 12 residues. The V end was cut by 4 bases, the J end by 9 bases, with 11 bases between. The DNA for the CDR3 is TGCGCCAGCAGCGAGCCACAGGGCATTCAGTACTTC. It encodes CASSEPQGIQYF.

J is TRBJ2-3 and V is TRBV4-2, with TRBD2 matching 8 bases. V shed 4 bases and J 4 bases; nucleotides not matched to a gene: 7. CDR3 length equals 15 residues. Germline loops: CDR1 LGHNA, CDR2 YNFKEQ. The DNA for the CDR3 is TGTGCCAGCAGCCGGACCGGACTAGCATCAGATACGCAGTATTTT. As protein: CASSRTGLASDTQYF.

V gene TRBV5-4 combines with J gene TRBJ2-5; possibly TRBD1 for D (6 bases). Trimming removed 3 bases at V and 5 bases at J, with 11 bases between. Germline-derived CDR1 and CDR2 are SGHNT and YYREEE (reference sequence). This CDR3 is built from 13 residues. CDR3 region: CASSSDRRETQYF. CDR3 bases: TGTGCCAGCAGCTCCGACAGGAGGGAGACCCAGTACTTC.

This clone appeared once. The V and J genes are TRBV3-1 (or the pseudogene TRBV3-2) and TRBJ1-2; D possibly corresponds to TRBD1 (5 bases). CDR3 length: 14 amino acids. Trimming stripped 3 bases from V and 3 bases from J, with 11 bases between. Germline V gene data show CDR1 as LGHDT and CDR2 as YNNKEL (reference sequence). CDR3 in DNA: TGTGCCAGCAGCCACCGGGGGTCCGACTATGGCTACACCTTC. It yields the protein CASSHRGSDYGYTF.

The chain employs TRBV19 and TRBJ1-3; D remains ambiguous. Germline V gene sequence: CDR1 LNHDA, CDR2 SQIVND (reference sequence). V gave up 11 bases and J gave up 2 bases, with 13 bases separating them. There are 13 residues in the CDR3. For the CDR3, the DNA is TGTGCCGTCCTGGGCCGTGCTGGAAACACCATATATTTT. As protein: CAVLGRAGNTIYF.

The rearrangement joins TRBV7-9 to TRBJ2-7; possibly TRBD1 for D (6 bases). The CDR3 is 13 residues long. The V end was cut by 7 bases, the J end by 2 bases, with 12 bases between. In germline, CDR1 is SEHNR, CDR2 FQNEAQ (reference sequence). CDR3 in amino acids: CASMRAGAYEQYF. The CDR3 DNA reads TGTGCCAGCATGCGGGCAGGGGCCTACGAGCAGTACTTC.

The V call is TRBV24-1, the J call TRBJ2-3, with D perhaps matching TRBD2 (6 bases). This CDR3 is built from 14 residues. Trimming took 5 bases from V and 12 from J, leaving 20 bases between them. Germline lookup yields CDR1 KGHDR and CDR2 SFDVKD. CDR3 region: CATSGAGPSGIQYF. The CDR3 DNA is TGTGCCACCAGTGGCGCGGGGCCGTCAGGCATACAGTATTTT.